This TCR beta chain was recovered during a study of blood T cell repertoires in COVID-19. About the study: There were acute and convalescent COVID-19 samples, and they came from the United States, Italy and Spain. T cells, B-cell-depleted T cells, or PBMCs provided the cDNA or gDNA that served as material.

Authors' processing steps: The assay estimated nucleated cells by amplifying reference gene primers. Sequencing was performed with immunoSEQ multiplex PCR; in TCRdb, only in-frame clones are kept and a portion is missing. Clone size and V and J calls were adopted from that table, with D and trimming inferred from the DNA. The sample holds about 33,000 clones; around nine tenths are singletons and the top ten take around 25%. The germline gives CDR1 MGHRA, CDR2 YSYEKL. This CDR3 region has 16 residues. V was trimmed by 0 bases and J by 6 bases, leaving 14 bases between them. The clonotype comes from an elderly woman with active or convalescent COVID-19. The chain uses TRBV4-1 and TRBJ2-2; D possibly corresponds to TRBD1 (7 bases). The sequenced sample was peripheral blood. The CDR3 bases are TGCGCCAGCAGCCAAGAAGGAGGGGGCCGATCCGGGGAGCTGTTTTTT. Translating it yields CASSQEGGGRSGELFF.